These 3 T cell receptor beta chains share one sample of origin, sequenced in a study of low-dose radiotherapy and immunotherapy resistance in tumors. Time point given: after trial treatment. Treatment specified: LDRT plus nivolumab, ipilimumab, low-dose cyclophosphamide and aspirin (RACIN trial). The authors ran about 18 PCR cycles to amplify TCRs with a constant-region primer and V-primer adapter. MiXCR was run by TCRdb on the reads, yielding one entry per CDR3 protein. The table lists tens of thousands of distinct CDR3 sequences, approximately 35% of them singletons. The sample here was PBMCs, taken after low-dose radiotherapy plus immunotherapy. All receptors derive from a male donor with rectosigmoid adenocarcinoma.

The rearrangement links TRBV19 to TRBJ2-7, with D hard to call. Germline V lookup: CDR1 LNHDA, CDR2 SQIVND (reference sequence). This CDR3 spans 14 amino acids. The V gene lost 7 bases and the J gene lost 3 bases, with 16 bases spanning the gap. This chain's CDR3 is CASTSRQPFYEQYF. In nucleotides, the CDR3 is TGTGCCAGTACCTCGAGGCAGCCCTTCTACGAGCAGTACTTC.

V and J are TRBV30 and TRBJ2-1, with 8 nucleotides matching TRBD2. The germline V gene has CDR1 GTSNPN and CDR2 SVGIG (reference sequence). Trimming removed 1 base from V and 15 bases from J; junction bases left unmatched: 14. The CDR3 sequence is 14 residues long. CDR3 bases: TGTGCCTGGAGTGGTGGTACTAGCGGCAGCTCTGCGTTCTTC. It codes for CAWSGGTSGSSAFF.

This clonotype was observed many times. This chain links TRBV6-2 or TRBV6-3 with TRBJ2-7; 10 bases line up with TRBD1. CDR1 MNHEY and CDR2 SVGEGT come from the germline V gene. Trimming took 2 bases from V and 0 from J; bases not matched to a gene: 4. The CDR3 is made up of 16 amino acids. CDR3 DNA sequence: TGTGCCAGCAGTTACAACGGACAGGGGGACTCCTACGAGCAGTACTTC. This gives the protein CASSYNGQGDSYEQYF.